This TCR beta chain appears in the sequencing data of a study of human T cells and chemical hapten exposure. The wider study: For sensitization, 2% DPC was applied to a roughly 2 cm by roughly 2 cm patch of upper inner arm skin.

Unique molecular identifiers were linked by the library to individual cDNA molecules. Each CDR3 protein gets one entry after TCRdb re-called the RACE reads with MiXCR. The data contain approximately 260,000 distinct CDR3 sequences, more than 6.5% of them singletons. The time point denotes: pre-sensitization, week 0. Treatment in this sample: therapeutic diphenylcyclopropenone sensitization with weekly scalp DPC. Germline loops: CDR1 SGHVT, CDR2 SQSDAQ. CDR3 length: 18 residues. V lost 5 bases and J lost 0; bases outside the gene matches: 12. Study outcomes and limitations: With regard to DPC sensitization, TCRs above 1 in 1000 frequency did not change.

At least ten counts were recorded for this clonotype. Antigen: not known. V gene TRBV7-4 combines with J gene TRBJ1-4, with 7 bases aligning to TRBD1. The source was whole blood, collected in connection with sensitization to the hapten diphenylcyclopropenone (DPC). The clonotype was recovered from a woman aged 40 to 55 with alopecia areata. Some clones in this sample may be carry-over from other donors' samples. Written as DNA, the CDR3 is TGTGCCAGCAGCCCGGGGGGACCAGGGGGAACAACTAATGAAAAACTGTTTTTT. Its protein product is CASSPGGPGGTTNEKLFF. Full variable domain (missing parts from reference TRBV7-4 and TRBJ1-4): GAGVSQSPRYKVAKRGRDVALRCDSISGHVTLYWYRQTLGQGSEVLTYSQSDAQRDKSGRPSGRFSAERPERSVSTLKIQRTEQGDSAVYLCASSPGGPGGTTNEKLFFGSGTQLSVL.